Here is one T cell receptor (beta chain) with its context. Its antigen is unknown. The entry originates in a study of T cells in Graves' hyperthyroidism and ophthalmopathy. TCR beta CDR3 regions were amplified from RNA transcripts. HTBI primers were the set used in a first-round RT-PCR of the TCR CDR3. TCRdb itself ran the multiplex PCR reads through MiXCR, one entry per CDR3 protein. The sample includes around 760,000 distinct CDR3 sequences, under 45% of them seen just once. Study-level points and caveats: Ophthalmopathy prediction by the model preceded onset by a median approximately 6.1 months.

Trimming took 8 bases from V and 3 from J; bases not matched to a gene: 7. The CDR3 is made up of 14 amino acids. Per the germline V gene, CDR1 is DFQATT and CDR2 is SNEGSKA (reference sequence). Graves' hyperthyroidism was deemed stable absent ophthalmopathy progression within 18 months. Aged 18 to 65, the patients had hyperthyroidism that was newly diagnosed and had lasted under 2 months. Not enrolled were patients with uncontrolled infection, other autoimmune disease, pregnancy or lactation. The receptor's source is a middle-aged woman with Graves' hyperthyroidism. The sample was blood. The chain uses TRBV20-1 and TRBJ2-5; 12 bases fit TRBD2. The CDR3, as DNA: TGCAGTACGACCGGACTAGCGGGGAAAGAGACCCAGTACTTC. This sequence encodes CSTTGLAGKETQYF.